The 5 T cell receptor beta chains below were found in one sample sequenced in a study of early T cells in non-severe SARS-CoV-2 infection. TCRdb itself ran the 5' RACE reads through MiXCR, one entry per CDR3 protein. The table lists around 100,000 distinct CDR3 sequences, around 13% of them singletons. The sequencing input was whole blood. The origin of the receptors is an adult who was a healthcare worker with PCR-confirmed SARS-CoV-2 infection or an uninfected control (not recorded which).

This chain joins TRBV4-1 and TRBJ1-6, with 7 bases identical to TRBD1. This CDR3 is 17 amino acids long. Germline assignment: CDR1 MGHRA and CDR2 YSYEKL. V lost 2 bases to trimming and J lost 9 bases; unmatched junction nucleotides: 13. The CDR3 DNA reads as TGCGCCAGCAGCCAAACCACCGGGACAGAGACTCGTTCACCCCTCCACTTT. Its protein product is CASSQTTGTETRSPLHF.

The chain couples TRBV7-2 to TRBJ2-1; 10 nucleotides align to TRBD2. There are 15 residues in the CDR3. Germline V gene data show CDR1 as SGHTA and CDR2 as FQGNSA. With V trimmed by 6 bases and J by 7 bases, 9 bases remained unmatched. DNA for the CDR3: TGTGCCAGCAGATCAGCGGGAGGGCCCTCTAATGAGCAGTTCTTC. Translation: CASRSAGGPSNEQFF.

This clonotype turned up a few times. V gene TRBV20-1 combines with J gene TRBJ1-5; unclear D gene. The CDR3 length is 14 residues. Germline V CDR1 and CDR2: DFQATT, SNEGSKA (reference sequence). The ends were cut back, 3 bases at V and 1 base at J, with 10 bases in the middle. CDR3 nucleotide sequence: TGCAGTGCTAGGTTAAGGCTAAGCAATCAGCCCCAGCATTTT. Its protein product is CSARLRLSNQPQHF.

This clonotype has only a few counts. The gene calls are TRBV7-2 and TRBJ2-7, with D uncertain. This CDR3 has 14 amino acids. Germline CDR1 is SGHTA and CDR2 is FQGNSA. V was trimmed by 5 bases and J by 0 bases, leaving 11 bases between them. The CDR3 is CASSPRSGSYEQYF. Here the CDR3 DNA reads TGTGCCAGCAGCCCCCGCTCGGGCTCCTACGAGCAGTACTTC.

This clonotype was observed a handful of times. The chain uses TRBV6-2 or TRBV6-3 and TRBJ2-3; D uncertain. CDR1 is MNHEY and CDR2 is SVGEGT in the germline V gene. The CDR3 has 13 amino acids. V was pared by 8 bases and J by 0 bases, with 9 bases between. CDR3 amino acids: CASAMGSTDTQYF. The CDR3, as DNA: TGTGCCAGCGCGATGGGTAGCACAGATACGCAGTATTTT.